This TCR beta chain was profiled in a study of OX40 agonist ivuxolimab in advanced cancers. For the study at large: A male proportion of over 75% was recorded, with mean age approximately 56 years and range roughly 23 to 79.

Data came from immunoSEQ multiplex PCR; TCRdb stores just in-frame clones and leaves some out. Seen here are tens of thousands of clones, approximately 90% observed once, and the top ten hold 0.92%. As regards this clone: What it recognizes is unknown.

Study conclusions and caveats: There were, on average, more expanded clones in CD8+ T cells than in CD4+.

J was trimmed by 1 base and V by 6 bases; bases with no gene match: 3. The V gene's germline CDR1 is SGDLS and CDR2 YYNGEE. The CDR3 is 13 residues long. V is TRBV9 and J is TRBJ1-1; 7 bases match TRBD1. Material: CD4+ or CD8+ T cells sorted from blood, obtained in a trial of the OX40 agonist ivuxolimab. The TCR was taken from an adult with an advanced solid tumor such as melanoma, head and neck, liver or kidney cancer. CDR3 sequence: CASNPGGNTEAFF. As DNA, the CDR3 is TGTGCCAGCAACCCAGGGGGGAACACTGAAGCTTTCTTT.